The 18 T cell receptor beta chains given below trace back to one sample, sequenced in a study of PD-1 blockade in classical Hodgkin lymphoma. Assay: immunoSEQ multiplex PCR; the TCRdb copy retains only in-frame clones and omits some. Found here are about 62,000 clones, about nine tenths of them singletons; the top ten hold around 12%. Exposure to brentuximab vedotin varied, and each patient had relapsed following autologous stem cell transplantation. The sequencing here drew on peripheral blood mononuclear cells (PBMCs), taken at baseline. The origin of the receptors is a human donor with classical Hodgkin lymphoma.

The V call is TRBV27, the J call TRBJ2-6; D is unresolved. CDR3 size: 16 residues. From germline, CDR1 is MNHEY and CDR2 SMNVEV (reference sequence). V was pared by 2 bases and J by 2 bases, with 10 bases between. The CDR3 DNA reads as TGTGCCAGCAGTTTAGAGTTGGGGACTGGGGCCAACGTCCTGACTTTC. Its protein is CASSLELGTGANVLTF.

The CDR3 sequence: CASRSGLAALSGNTIYF. The CDR3 DNA reads TGTGCCAGCCGAAGTGGTTTGGCTGCTCTCTCTGGAAACACCATATATTTT. The chain links TRBV10-3 to TRBJ1-3; the D is unclear. This CDR3 comprises 17 residues. V gave up 10 bases and J gave up 0 bases, with 22 bases separating them. CDR1 ENHRY and CDR2 SYGVKD come from the germline V gene.

On this clone: Other DNA sequences from this sample encode an identical CDR3 as well. V gene TRBV6-5 combines with J gene TRBJ2-7, with a possible D match to TRBD2 (6 bases). Germline CDR1 reads MNHEY; CDR2 reads SVGAGI. The CDR3 extends over 13 amino acids. V was pared by 0 bases and J by 3 bases, with 6 bases between. CDR3 sequence: CASSYSTSYEQYF. DNA of the CDR3: TGTGCCAGCAGTTACTCGACTAGCTACGAGCAGTACTTC.

V is TRBV7-2 and J is TRBJ2-3; D may match TRBD1 or TRBD2 (6 bases each). Per the germline V gene, CDR1 is SGHTA and CDR2 is FQGNSA. V lost 0 bases, J lost 2 bases, and 12 bases lay in between. This CDR3 region has 16 residues. The CDR3 coding sequence is TGTGCCAGCAGCTTAGCTTCGGGGGCTTACACAGATACGCAGTATTTT. Protein sequence: CASSLASGAYTDTQYF.

The V call is TRBV7-2, the J call TRBJ1-5, with D unresolved. Germline CDR1 and CDR2: SGHTA and FQGNSA. The CDR3 is made up of 13 amino acids. V dropped 2 bases and J dropped 4 bases, with 6 bases sitting between them. The CDR3 DNA sequence: TGTGCCAGCAGCTTACGTAGTAATCAGCCCCAGCATTTT. It encodes CASSLRSNQPQHF.

The CDR3 DNA is TGTGCCAGCAGCTTAGCGGGAGGACCTTACTATGGCTACACCTTC. Protein: CASSLAGGPYYGYTF. The chain uses TRBV7-9 and TRBJ1-2; D remains ambiguous. V was clipped by 0 bases and J by 3 bases, with 11 bases between them. Germline-derived CDR1 and CDR2 are SEHNR and FQNEAQ (reference sequence). The CDR3 has 15 amino acids. Using reference TRBV7-9 and TRBJ1-2 for the parts outside the CDR3, the full variable domain is DTGVSQNPRHKITKRGQNVTFRCDPISEHNRLYWYRQTLGQGPEFLTYFQNEAQLEKSRLLSDRFSAERPKGSFSTLEIQRTEQGDSAMYLCASSLAGGPYYGYTFGSGTRLTVV.

The chain joins TRBV12-1 to TRBJ1-6; the listed D gene, TRBD1, was not tested against the DNA. TRBV12-1 counts as a pseudogene. This CDR3 has 20 residues. The CDR3, as DNA: TGTGCCAGCAGCTTAGCCGGGACAGAAAAGGGTCCCCCTTATAATTCACCCCTCCACTTT. This codes for CASSLAGTEKGPPYNSPLHF.

This clone occurred a few times. The J gene is TRBJ2-1, the V gene TRBV7-3; TRBD1 matches 7 bases. Germline values: CDR1 SGHTA, CDR2 FQGTGA. V lost 6 bases and J lost 5; bases outside the gene matches: 4. The CDR3 sequence is 13 residues long. DNA of the CDR3: TGTGCCAGCAGGGACGGGACAGACAATGAGCAGTTCTTC. Protein sequence: CASRDGTDNEQFF.

The V gene is TRBV10-3, the J gene TRBJ1-1; 8 bases fit TRBD1. CDR3 length: 14 amino acids. Germline CDR1 is ENHRY and CDR2 is SYGVKD. The V gene end was trimmed by 5 bases and the J gene end by 4 bases; junction bases not matched to a gene: 6. The CDR3 reads CAISLTGEGTEAFF. CDR3 nucleotide sequence: TGTGCCATCAGTTTGACAGGGGAGGGCACTGAAGCTTTCTTT.

The rearrangement joins TRBV9 to TRBJ1-5; D perhaps matches TRBD1 (5 bases). V dropped 3 bases and J dropped 0 bases, with 10 bases sitting between them. Germline CDR1 reads SGDLS; CDR2 reads YYNGEE. The CDR3 length is 15 residues. CDR3 region: CASSEGTLSNQPQHF. The DNA for the CDR3 is TGTGCCAGCAGCGAGGGGACGCTTAGCAATCAGCCCCAGCATTTT.

The chain employs TRBV27 and TRBJ1-4, with 12 bases identical to TRBD1. Germline V CDR1 and CDR2: MNHEY, SMNVEV (reference sequence). Germline trimming cut 8 bases from V and 7 bases from J; bases unmatched to any gene: 2. CDR3 length equals 13 residues. CDR3 amino acids: CASSGQGAEKLFF. The CDR3 nucleotides read TGTGCCAGCTCGGGACAGGGGGCTGAAAAACTGTTTTTT.

The CDR3 sequence: CASGDQTYEQYF. The CDR3 DNA reads as TGTGCCAGCGGGGACCAAACCTACGAGCAGTACTTC. V gene TRBV7-8 combines with J gene TRBJ2-7; D could derive from TRBD1 or TRBD2 (5 bases each). Trimming removed 8 bases at V and 2 bases at J, with 10 bases between. The CDR3 spans 12 residues. Germline V gives CDR1 SGHVS, CDR2 FQNEAQ.

V and J are TRBV9 and TRBJ2-7, with D unresolved. The CDR3 runs 15 residues. Trimming took 4 bases from V and 3 from J, leaving 17 bases between them. Germline CDR1 is SGDLS and CDR2 is YYNGEE. Here the CDR3 DNA reads TGTGCCAGCAGCCTAACCGCCGTGTGGAGCTACGAGCAGTACTTC. Translating gives CASSLTAVWSYEQYF.

The gene calls are TRBV10-3 and TRBJ2-3; D is undetermined. The CDR3 length is 14 residues. Germline V CDR1 and CDR2: ENHRY, SYGVKD. Deletions cut 2 bases from V and 2 bases from J, with 8 bases between. CDR3 nucleotides: TGTGCCATCAGTGAGATGCAGATCACAGATACGCAGTATTTT. Protein product: CAISEMQITDTQYF.

The gene calls are TRBV11-2 and TRBJ1-6; D perhaps matches TRBD1 (6 bases). CDR1 and CDR2 (germline): SGHAT, FQNNGV. V gave up 2 bases and J gave up 7 bases, with 18 bases separating them. This CDR3 comprises 17 residues. CDR3 loop: CASSLRGVRGLNSPLHF. Written as DNA, the CDR3 is TGTGCCAGCAGCTTAAGGGGTGTTCGGGGGCTGAATTCACCCCTCCACTTT. Supplemented by reference TRBV11-2 and TRBJ1-6, the full variable domain reads EAGVAQSPRYKIIEKRQSVAFWCNPISGHATLYWYQQILGQGPKLLIQFQNNGVVDDSQLPKDRFSAERLKGVDSTLKIQPAKLEDSAVYLCASSLRGVRGLNSPLHFGNGTRLTVT.

The chain joins TRBV11-2 to TRBJ1-1; 7 positions agree with TRBD1. Trimming took 5 bases from V and 4 from J; bases not matched to a gene: 10. This CDR3 comprises 15 residues. CDR1 and CDR2 from the germline V gene are SGHAT and FQNNGV. The CDR3 here is CASSTSRGKITEAFF. The CDR3 bases are TGTGCCAGCAGCACCAGCAGGGGGAAGATCACTGAAGCTTTCTTT.

The CDR3 here is CASSPANTEAFF. The CDR3 region has the DNA TGTGCCAGCAGTCCGGCGAACACTGAAGCTTTCTTT. The chain combines TRBV6-5 with TRBJ1-1; D unclear. The CDR3 extends over 12 amino acids. V was trimmed by 5 bases and J by 1 base, leaving 5 bases between them. Per germline, CDR1 MNHEY and CDR2 SVGAGI.

This chain connects TRBV9 to TRBJ2-1; TRBD2 matches 8 bases. Germline V gene sequence: CDR1 SGDLS, CDR2 YYNGEE. This CDR3 spans 15 amino acids. Trimming removed 4 bases from V and 2 bases from J; junction bases left unmatched: 5. Here the CDR3 reads CASSPDGGAYNEQFF. In DNA, the CDR3 is TGTGCCAGCAGCCCAGACGGGGGGGCCTACAATGAGCAGTTCTTC.